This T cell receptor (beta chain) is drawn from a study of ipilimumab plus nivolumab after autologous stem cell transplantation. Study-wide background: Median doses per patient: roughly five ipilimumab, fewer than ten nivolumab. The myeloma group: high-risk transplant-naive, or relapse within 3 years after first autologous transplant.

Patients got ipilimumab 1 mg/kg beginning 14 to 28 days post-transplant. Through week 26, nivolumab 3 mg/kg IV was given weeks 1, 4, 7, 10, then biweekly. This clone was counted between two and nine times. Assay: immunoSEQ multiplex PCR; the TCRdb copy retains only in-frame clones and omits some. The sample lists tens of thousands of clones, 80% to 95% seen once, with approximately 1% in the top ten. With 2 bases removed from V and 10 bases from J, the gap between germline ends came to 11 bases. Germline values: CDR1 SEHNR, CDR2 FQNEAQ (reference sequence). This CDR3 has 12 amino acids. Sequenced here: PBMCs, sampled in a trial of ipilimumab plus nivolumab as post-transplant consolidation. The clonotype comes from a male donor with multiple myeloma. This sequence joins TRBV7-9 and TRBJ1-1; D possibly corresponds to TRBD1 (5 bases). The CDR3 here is CASSLRGVVAFF. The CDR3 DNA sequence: TGTGCCAGCAGCTTAAGAGGGGTGGTAGCTTTCTTT.